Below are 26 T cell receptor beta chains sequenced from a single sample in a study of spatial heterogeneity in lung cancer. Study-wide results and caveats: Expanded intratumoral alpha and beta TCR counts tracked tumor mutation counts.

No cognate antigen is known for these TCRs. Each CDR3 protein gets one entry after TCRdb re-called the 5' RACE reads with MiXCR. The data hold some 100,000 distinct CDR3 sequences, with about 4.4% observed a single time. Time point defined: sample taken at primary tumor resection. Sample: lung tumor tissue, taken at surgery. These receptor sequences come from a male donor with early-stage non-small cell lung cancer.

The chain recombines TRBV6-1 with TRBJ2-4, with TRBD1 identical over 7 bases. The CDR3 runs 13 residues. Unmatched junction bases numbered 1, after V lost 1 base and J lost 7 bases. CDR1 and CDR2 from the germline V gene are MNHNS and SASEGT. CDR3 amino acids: CASSEVTGNIQYF. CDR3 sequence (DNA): TGTGCCAGCAGTGAAGTGACAGGGAACATTCAGTACTTC.

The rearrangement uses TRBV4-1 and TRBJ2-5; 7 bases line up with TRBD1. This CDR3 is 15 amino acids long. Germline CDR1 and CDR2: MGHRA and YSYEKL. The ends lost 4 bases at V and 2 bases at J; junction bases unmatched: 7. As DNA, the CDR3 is TGCGCCAGCAGCCGGACCGGGACAGTACAAGAGACCCAGTACTTC. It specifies CASSRTGTVQETQYF.

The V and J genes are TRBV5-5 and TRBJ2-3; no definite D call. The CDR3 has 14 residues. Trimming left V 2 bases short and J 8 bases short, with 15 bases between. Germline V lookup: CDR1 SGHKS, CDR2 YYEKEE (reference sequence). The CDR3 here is CASSFRDSTSTQYF. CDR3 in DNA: TGTGCCAGCAGCTTTAGAGACTCGACATCTACGCAGTATTTT.

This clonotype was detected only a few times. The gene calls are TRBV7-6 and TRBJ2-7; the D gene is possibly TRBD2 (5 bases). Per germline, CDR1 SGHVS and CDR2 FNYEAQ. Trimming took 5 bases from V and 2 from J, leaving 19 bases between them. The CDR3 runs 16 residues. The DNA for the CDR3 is TGTGCCAGCAGCGCCGGATCCCCGGACGGGACCTACGAGCAGTACTTC. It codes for CASSAGSPDGTYEQYF.

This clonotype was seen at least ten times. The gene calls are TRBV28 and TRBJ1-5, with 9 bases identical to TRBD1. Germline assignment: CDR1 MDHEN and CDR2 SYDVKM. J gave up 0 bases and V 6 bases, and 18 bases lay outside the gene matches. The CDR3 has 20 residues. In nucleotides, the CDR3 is TGTGCCAGCAGCTTACCCACAGCCCCAGGACAGGGGCTTAGCAATCAGCCCCAGCATTTT. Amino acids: CASSLPTAPGQGLSNQPQHF.

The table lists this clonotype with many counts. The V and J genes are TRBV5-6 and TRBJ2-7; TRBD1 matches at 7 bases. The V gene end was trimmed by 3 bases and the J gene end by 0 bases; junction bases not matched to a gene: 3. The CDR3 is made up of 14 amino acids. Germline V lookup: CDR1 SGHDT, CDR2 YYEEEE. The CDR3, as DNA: TGTGCCAGCAGCTCATACAGGGGCTCCTACGAGCAGTACTTC. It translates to CASSSYRGSYEQYF.

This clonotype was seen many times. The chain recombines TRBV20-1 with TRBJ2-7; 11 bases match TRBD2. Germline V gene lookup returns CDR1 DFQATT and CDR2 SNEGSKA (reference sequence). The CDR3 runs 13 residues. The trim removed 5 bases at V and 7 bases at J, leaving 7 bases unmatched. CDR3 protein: CSALTSGESEQYF. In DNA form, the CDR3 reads TGCAGTGCTTTGACTAGCGGGGAATCGGAGCAGTACTTC.

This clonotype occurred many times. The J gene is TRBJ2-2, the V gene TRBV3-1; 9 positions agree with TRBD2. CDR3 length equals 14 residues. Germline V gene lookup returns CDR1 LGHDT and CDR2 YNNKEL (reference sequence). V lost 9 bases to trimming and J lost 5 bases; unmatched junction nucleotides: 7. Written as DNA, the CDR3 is TGTGCCAGTGGGGGACTAGCAGGGACCGGGGAGCTGTTTTTT. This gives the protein CASGGLAGTGELFF.

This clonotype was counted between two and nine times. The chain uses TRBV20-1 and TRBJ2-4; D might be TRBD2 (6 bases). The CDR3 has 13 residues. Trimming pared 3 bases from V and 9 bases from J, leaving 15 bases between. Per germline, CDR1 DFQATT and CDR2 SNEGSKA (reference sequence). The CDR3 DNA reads TGCAGTGCTAGTGGTCTAGCGTCTGGCATTCAGTACTTC. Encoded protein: CSASGLASGIQYF.

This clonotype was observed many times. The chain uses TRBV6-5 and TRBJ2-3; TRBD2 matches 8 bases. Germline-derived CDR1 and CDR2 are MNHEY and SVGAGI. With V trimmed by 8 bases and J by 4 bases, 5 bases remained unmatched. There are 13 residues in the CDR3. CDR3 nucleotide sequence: TGTGCCAGCTACAGCGGGAGTGCAGATACGCAGTATTTT. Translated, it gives CASYSGSADTQYF.

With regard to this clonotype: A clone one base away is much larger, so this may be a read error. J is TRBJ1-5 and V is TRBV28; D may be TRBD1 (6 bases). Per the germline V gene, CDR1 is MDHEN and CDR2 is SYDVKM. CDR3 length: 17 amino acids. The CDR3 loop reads CASGLWGAKYSNQPQHF. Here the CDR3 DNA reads TGTGCCAGCGGTTTATGGGGGGCAAAATATAGCAATCAGCCCCAGCATTTT.

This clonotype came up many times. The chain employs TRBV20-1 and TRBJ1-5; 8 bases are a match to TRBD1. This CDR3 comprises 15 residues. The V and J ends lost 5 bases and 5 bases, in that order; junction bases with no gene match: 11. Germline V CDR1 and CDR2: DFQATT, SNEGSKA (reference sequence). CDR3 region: CSARSDRGPHQPQHF. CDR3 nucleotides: TGCAGTGCTCGATCCGACAGGGGTCCCCATCAGCCCCAGCATTTT.

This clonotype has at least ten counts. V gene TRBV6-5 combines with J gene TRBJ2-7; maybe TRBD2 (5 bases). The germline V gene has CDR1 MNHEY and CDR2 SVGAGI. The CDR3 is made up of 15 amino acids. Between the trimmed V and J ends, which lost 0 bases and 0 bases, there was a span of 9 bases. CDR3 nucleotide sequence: TGTGCCAGCAGTTACTCTCGGGGATACTCCTACGAGCAGTACTTC. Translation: CASSYSRGYSYEQYF.

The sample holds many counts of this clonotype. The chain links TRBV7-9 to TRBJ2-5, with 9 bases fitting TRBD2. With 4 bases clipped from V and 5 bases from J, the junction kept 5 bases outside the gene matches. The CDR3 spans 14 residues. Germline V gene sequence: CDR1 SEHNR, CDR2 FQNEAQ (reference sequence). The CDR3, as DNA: TGTGCCAGCAGCTCGGTAGCGGGAGATGAGACCCAGTACTTC. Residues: CASSSVAGDETQYF.

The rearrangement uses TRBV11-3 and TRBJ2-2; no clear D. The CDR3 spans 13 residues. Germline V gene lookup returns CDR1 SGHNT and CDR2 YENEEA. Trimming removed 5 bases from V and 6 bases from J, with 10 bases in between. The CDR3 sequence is CASSPATPGELFF. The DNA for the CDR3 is TGTGCCAGCAGCCCCGCAACCCCCGGGGAGCTGTTTTTT.

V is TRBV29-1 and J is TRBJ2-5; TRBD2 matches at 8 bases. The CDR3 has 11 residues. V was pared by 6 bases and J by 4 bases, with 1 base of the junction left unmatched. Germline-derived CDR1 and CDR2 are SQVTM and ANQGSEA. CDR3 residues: CSVREGETQYF. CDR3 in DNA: TGCAGCGTACGGGAGGGAGAGACCCAGTACTTC. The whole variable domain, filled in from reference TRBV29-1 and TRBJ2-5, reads SAVISQKPSRDICQRGTSLTIQCQVDSQVTMMFWYRQQPGQSLTLIATANQGSEATYESGFVIDKFPISRPNLTFSTLTVSNMSPEDSSIYLCSVREGETQYFGPGTRLLVL.

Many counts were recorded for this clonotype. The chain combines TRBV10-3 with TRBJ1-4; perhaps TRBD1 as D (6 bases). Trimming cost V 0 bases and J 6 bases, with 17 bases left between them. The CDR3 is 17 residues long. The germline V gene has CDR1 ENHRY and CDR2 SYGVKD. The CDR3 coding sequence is TGTGCCATCAGTGAGTCGATGTCGGGGGGCTCGGATGAAAAACTGTTTTTT. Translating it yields CAISESMSGGSDEKLFF.

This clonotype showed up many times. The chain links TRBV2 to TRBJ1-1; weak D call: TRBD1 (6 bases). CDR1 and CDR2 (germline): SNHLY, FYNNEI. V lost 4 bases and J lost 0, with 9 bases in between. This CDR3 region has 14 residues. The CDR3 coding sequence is TGTGCCAGCAGTGTACAGGGAGTGAACACTGAAGCTTTCTTT. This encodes CASSVQGVNTEAFF. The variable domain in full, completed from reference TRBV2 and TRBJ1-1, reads EPEVTQTPSHQVTQMGQEVILRCVPISNHLYFYWYRQILGQKVEFLVSFYNNEISEKSEIFDDQFSVERPDGSNFTLKIRSTKLEDSAMYFCASSVQGVNTEAFFGQGTRLTVV.

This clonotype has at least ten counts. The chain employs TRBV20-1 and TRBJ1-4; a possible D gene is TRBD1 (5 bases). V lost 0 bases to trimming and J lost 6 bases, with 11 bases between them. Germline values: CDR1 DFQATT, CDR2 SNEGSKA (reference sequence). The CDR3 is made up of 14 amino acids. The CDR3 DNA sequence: TGCAGTGCTAGAGACAGGGCCCGTGATGAAAAACTGTTTTTT. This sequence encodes CSARDRARDEKLFF.

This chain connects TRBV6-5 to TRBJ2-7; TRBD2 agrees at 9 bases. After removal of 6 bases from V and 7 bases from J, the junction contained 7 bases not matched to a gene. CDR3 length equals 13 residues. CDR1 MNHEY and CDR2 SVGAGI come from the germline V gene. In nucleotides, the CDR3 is TGTGCCAGCAGCAGCGGGAGGCGTACTGAGCAGTACTTC. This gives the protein CASSSGRRTEQYF.

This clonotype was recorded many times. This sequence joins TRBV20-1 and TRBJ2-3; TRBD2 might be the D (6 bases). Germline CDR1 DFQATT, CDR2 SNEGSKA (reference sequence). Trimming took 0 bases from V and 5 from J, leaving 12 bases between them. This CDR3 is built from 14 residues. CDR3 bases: TGCAGTGCTAGAGATTCACGGAGGGGAGATACGCAGTATTTT. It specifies CSARDSRRGDTQYF.

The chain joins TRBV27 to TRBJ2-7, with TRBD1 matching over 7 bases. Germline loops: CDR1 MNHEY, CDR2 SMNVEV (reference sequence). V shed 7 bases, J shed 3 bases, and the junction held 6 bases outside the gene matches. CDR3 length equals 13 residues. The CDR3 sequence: CASTNHRGYEQYF. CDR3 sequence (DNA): TGTGCCAGCACGAATCACAGGGGCTACGAGCAGTACTTC.

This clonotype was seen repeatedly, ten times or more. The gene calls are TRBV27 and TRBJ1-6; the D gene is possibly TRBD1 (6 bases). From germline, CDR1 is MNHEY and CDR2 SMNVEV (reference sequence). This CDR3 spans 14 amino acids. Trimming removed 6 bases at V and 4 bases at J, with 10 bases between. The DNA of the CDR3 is TGTGCCAGCAGCCTCAGGGGTTATAATTCACCCCTCCACTTT. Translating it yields CASSLRGYNSPLHF.

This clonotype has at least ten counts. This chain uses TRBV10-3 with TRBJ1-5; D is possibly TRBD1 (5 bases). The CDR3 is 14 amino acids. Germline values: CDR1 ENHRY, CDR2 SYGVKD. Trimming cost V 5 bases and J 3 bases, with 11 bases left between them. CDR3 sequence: CAISPGPYNQPQHF. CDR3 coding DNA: TGTGCCATCAGTCCGGGACCGTACAATCAGCCCCAGCATTTT.

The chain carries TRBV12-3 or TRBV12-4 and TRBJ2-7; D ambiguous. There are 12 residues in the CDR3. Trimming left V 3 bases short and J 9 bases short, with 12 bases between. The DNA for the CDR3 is TGTGCCAGCAGTTTGAAGGACGGCGGGCAGTACTTC. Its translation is CASSLKDGGQYF.

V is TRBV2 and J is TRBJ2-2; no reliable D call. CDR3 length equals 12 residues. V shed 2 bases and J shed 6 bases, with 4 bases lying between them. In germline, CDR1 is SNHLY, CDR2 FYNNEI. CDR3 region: CASSERAGELFF. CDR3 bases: TGTGCCAGCAGTGAACGGGCCGGGGAGCTGTTTTTT.